This T cell receptor (beta chain) is from a study of blood T cell repertoires in COVID-19. Study in general: From the United States, Italy and Spain came samples of acute and convalescent COVID-19. Sources were T cells, B-cell-depleted T cells, or PBMCs; the material itself was cDNA or gDNA.

Study processing details: Amplification with reference gene primers provided the estimates of nucleated cell counts. Produced via immunoSEQ multiplex PCR; TCRdb's table is partial and in-frame only. That table gives V, J and clone size, and the DNA gave D and trimming. The table includes approximately 220,000 clones, 80% to 90% detected once. This receptor was taken from a woman in her forties or fifties with acute or convalescent COVID-19. Sequencing was done on a sample of peripheral blood.

The CDR3 nucleotides are TGTGCCAGCAGTGTAGAACAGAGGGCCTATAATTCACCCCTCCACTTT. Translation gives CASSVEQRAYNSPLHF. V and J are TRBV2 and TRBJ1-6; unclear D gene. From germline, CDR1 is SNHLY and CDR2 FYNNEI. Trimming left V 4 bases short and J 2 bases short, with 12 bases between. This CDR3 comprises 16 residues.